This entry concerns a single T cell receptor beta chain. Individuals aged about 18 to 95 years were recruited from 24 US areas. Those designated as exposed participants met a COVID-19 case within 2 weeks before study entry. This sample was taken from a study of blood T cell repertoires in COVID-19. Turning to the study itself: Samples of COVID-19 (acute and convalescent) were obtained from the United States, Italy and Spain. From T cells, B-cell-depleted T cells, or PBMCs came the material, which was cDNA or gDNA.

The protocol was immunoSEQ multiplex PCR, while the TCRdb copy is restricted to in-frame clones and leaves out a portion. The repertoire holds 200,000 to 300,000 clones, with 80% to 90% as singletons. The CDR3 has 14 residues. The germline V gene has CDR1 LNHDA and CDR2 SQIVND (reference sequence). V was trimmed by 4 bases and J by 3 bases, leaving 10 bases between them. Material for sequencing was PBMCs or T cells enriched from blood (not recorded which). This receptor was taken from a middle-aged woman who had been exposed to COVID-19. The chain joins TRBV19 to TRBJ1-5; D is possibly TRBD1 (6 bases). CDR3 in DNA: TGTGCCAGTAGTAGGGGGCCACCCAATCAGCCCCAGCATTTT. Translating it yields CASSRGPPNQPQHF.